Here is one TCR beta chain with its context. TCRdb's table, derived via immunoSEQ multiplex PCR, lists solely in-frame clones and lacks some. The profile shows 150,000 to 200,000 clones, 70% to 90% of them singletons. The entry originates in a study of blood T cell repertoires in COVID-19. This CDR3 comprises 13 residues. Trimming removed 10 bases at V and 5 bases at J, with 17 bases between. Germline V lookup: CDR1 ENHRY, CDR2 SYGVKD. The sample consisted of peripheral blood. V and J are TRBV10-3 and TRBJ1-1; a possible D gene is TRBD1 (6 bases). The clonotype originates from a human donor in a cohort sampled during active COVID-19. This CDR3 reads CATHQGSETEAFF. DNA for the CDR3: TGTGCCACCCACCAGGGGAGTGAGACTGAAGCTTTCTTT.